This entry lists 17 T cell receptor beta chains sequenced from one sample in a study of blood T cell repertoires in COVID-19. The assay was immunoSEQ multiplex PCR, and TCRdb's table has in-frame clones only and misses some. Of about 120,000 clones listed, more than 75% were seen once; the top ten hold 25% to 35%. Source material: peripheral blood. These receptors were obtained from a woman between 65 and 79 years old with acute or convalescent COVID-19.

The chain couples TRBV15 to TRBJ1-1, with TRBD1 matching 7 bases. J was trimmed by 7 bases and V by 0 bases; bases with no gene match: 5. The CDR3 extends over 14 amino acids. Germline CDR1 LNHNV, CDR2 YYDKDF (reference sequence). The CDR3 sequence is CATSRERQGGEAFF. The DNA of the CDR3 is TGTGCCACCAGCAGAGAACGGCAGGGGGGTGAAGCTTTCTTT.

This rearrangement joins TRBV6-5 to TRBJ2-7; 11 bases are a match to TRBD2. The germline gives CDR1 MNHEY, CDR2 SVGAGI. This CDR3 has 14 residues. Trimming took 6 bases from V and 7 from J; bases not matched to a gene: 8. CDR3 DNA sequence: TGTGCCAGCAGCCTTAGCGGGGGGGGCCGGGAGCAGTACTTC. It translates to CASSLSGGGREQYF.

The chain employs TRBV12-5 and TRBJ1-5, with 7 bases lining up with TRBD1. The CDR3 length is 14 residues. Trimming took 7 bases from V and 4 from J; bases not matched to a gene: 7. Germline-derived CDR1 and CDR2 are LGHNT and FRNRAP. The CDR3 DNA is TGTGCTAGTGCCCAGACAGGGAGGAATCAGCCCCAGCATTTT. Translating it yields CASAQTGRNQPQHF.

V is TRBV19 and J is TRBJ2-5; TRBD1 aligns across 8 bases. Unmatched junction bases numbered 6, after V lost 7 bases and J lost 5 bases. The CDR3 is made up of 13 amino acids. CDR1 is LNHDA and CDR2 is SQIVND in the germline V gene (reference sequence). CDR3 nucleotides: TGTGCCAGTACCCCGACAGGGGTGGAGACCCAGTACTTC. Translating it yields CASTPTGVETQYF.

The chain carries TRBV19 and TRBJ2-7, with 12 bases aligning to TRBD2. In germline, CDR1 is LNHDA, CDR2 SQIVND (reference sequence). J gave up 2 bases and V 6 bases, and 5 bases lay outside the gene matches. There are 15 residues in the CDR3. The CDR3 sequence: CASSATSGGTYEQYF. The CDR3 nucleotides read TGTGCCAGTAGCGCTACTAGCGGGGGGACCTACGAGCAGTACTTC.

This chain uses TRBV11-2 with TRBJ2-5; TRBD2 agrees at 11 bases. Per the germline V gene, CDR1 is SGHAT and CDR2 is FQNNGV. CDR3 length: 15 amino acids. V lost 7 bases to trimming and J lost 1 base; unmatched junction nucleotides: 5. This CDR3 is CASIRTSGSQETQYF. CDR3 DNA sequence: TGTGCCAGCATCCGGACTAGCGGGTCCCAAGAGACCCAGTACTTC.

V is TRBV7-9 and J is TRBJ1-1; D possibly corresponds to TRBD1 (5 bases). Deletions cut 5 bases from V and 0 bases from J, with 7 bases between. Germline CDR1 is SEHNR and CDR2 is FQNEAQ (reference sequence). The CDR3 sequence is 13 residues long. The CDR3 here is CASSPTVNTEAFF. The CDR3 coding sequence is TGTGCCAGCAGCCCGACAGTGAACACTGAAGCTTTCTTT. Full variable domain (rest looked up from reference TRBV7-9 and TRBJ1-1): DTGVSQNPRHKITKRGQNVTFRCDPISEHNRLYWYRQTLGQGPEFLTYFQNEAQLEKSRLLSDRFSAERPKGSFSTLEIQRTEQGDSAMYLCASSPTVNTEAFFGQGTRLTVV.

This chain links TRBV14 with TRBJ2-7; no clear D gene. CDR1 SGHDN and CDR2 FVKESK come from the germline V gene. The CDR3 is 14 residues long. V was cut by 1 base and J by 2 bases, with 9 bases left in between. The CDR3 DNA reads as TGTGCCAGCAGCCAAGCAGGAACGACCTACGAGCAGTACTTC. This sequence encodes CASSQAGTTYEQYF.

The genes are TRBV15 and TRBJ1-2; 9 bases map to TRBD1. The CDR3 length is 15 residues. V trimming: 1 base; J trimming: 0 bases; junction bases outside the gene matches: 0. Germline-derived CDR1 and CDR2 are LNHNV and YYDKDF (reference sequence). In DNA, the CDR3 is TGTGCCACCAGCAGAGGACAGGGGGCTAACTATGGCTACACCTTC. It is translated as CATSRGQGANYGYTF.

The V gene is TRBV2, the J gene TRBJ1-3, with D perhaps matching TRBD1 (5 bases). The CDR3 is made up of 16 amino acids. Trimming cost V 6 bases and J 3 bases, with 18 bases left between them. Germline lookup yields CDR1 SNHLY and CDR2 FYNNEI. CDR3: CASRGPDGRFGNTIYF. The CDR3 region has the DNA TGTGCCAGCAGGGGACCCGACGGGAGATTTGGAAACACCATATATTTT.

This clone was seen a single time. This rearrangement joins TRBV4-1 to TRBJ2-7, with 8 bases that match TRBD1. V lost 2 bases and J lost 0; bases outside the gene matches: 3. The CDR3 covers 15 residues. Per germline, CDR1 MGHRA and CDR2 YSYEKL. CDR3 loop: CASSQRTGSSYEQYF. The CDR3 bases are TGCGCCAGCAGCCAAAGGACAGGGAGCTCCTACGAGCAGTACTTC.

V is TRBV9 and J is TRBJ2-7, with a weak D call TRBD1 (6 bases). V shed 0 bases and J shed 2 bases, with 12 bases lying between them. The CDR3 loop spans 15 amino acids. From germline, CDR1 is SGDLS and CDR2 YYNGEE. The CDR3 DNA sequence: TGTGCCAGCAGCGTAGGTCCGGACAGACCCTACGAGCAGTACTTC. Encoded protein: CASSVGPDRPYEQYF.

The rearrangement uses TRBV6-2 or TRBV6-3 and TRBJ2-5, with 11 positions matching TRBD2. The V and J ends lost 4 bases and 4 bases, in that order; junction bases with no gene match: 5. The CDR3 has 15 amino acids. CDR1 and CDR2 from the germline V gene are MNHEY and SVGEGT. The CDR3 loop reads CASSWLSGGGETQYF. As DNA, the CDR3 is TGTGCCAGCAGTTGGCTTAGCGGGGGGGGAGAGACCCAGTACTTC.

Worth noting for this clone: Germline is not matched at one junction end, which may reflect a read error. The chain uses TRBV12-3 or TRBV12-4 and TRBJ2-2; 11 bases align to TRBD2. CDR3 length: 13 amino acids. CDR3 residues: CASSFGLAGGLFF. The CDR3 region has the DNA TGTGCCAGCAGTTTCGGCCTAGCGGGGGGGCTGTTTTTT.

CDR3 DNA: TGCGCCAGCAGCACGACAGATTACAATGAGCAGTTCTTC. Encoded protein: CASSTTDYNEQFF. The chain links TRBV5-1 to TRBJ2-1; D is perhaps TRBD1 (5 bases). Looked up from germline, CDR1 is SGHRS and CDR2 is YFSETQ. Trimming shortened V by 4 bases and J by 4 bases, and 9 bases separated the two germline ends. This CDR3 has 13 amino acids.

The chain recombines TRBV18 with TRBJ2-7, with 8 bases lining up with TRBD1. The V segment lost 6 bases and the J segment 2 bases; nucleotides outside the gene matches: 6. The length of the CDR3 is 14 residues. Germline CDR1 KGHSH, CDR2 LQKENI. This CDR3 is CASSAEQGAYEQYF. DNA for the CDR3: TGTGCCAGCTCCGCGGAACAGGGGGCCTACGAGCAGTACTTC.

V and J are TRBV5-5 and TRBJ2-2, with a weak D call TRBD2 (6 bases). Germline V CDR1 and CDR2: SGHKS, YYEKEE (reference sequence). V was cut by 2 bases and J by 0 bases, with 8 bases left in between. The CDR3 consists of 15 residues. In nucleotides, the CDR3 is TGTGCCAGCAGCTTTGCGGGGCCGAACACCGGGGAGCTGTTTTTT. This encodes CASSFAGPNTGELFF.